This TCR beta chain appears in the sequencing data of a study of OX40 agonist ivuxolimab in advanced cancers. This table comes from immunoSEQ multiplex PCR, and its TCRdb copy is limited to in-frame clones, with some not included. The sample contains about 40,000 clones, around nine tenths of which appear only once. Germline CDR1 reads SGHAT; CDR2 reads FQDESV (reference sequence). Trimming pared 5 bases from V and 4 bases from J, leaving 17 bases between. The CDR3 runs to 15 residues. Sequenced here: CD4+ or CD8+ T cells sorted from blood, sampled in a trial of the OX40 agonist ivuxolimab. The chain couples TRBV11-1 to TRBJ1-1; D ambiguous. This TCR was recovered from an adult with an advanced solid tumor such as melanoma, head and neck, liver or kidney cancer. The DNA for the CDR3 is TGTGCCAGCAGCCCGACGGCGCTGAGAGGCACTGAAGCTTTCTTT. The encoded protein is CASSPTALRGTEAFF.